Below, 9 T cell receptor beta chains from the same sample are listed, as sequenced in a study of blood T cell repertoires in COVID-19. Sequenced by immunoSEQ multiplex PCR; TCRdb stores in-frame clones only, minus some. The sample consists of 300,000 to 350,000 clones, 90% of them appearing once. Sequences were obtained from peripheral blood. The receptor set was obtained from a woman in her twenties or thirties with COVID-19, enrolled during active disease.

The genes are TRBV16 and TRBJ1-1; 7 nucleotides match TRBD1. This CDR3 is built from 15 residues. In germline, CDR1 is KGHSY, CDR2 FQNENV. Trimming removed 4 bases from V and 4 bases from J; junction bases left unmatched: 9. The CDR3 DNA follows: TGTGCCAGCAGCCGTGACAGGGTGGGGAGCACTGAAGCTTTCTTT. Protein: CASSRDRVGSTEAFF.

This chain links TRBV9 with TRBJ2-1, with 8 bases fitting TRBD2. V shed 4 bases and J 4 bases; nucleotides not matched to a gene: 7. This CDR3 spans 15 amino acids. Germline values: CDR1 SGDLS, CDR2 YYNGEE. This CDR3 is CASSPEPSGYNEQFF. CDR3 bases: TGTGCCAGCAGCCCAGAGCCTAGCGGGTACAATGAGCAGTTCTTC.

This clone was recorded once. The CDR3 spells CASSPRASYEQYF. Here the CDR3 DNA reads TGTGCCAGCAGCCCGCGGGCCTCCTACGAGCAGTACTTC. This sequence joins TRBV11-1 and TRBJ2-7, with a possible D match to TRBD2 (5 bases). This CDR3 has 13 amino acids. From germline, CDR1 is SGHAT and CDR2 FQDESV (reference sequence). Trimming cost V 5 bases and J 0 bases, with 8 bases left between them.

The chain joins TRBV3-1 (or the pseudogene TRBV3-2) to TRBJ2-2, with D perhaps TRBD2 (5 bases). The CDR3 extends over 14 amino acids. Per germline, CDR1 LGHDT and CDR2 YNNKEL (reference sequence). The V end lost 1 base, the J end lost 6 bases, and 9 bases lay between the germline ends. CDR3 sequence (DNA): TGTGCCAGCAGCCAAGTGGCGGGTGCCGGGGAGCTGTTTTTT. Its protein is CASSQVAGAGELFF.

V usage is TRBV29-1 and J usage is TRBJ1-3, with a weak D call TRBD1 (5 bases). CDR3 length equals 11 residues. Germline lookup yields CDR1 SQVTM and CDR2 ANQGSEA. The V end was cut by 5 bases, the J end by 4 bases, with 6 bases between. The CDR3 DNA follows: TGCAGCGTTTACAGGGGAAACACCATATATTTT. Protein: CSVYRGNTIYF.

The V call is TRBV5-1, the J call TRBJ2-2; 8 bases agree with TRBD1. J was trimmed by 3 bases and V by 4 bases; bases with no gene match: 8. The V gene's germline CDR1 is SGHRS and CDR2 YFSETQ. This CDR3 region has 16 residues. The CDR3 loop is CASSLQGARDTGELFF. In nucleotides, the CDR3 is TGCGCCAGCAGCCTTCAGGGGGCGCGGGACACCGGGGAGCTGTTTTTT.

The gene calls are TRBV5-1 and TRBJ2-1; 8 bases fit TRBD2. CDR3 length: 15 residues. Germline loops: CDR1 SGHRS, CDR2 YFSETQ. The V and J ends lost 6 bases and 0 bases, in that order; junction bases with no gene match: 5. CDR3: CASTTGTSSYNEQFF. DNA of the CDR3: TGCGCCAGCACTACCGGGACTAGCTCCTACAATGAGCAGTTCTTC.

CDR3 bases: TGTGCCAGTAGTATAAGTTTAACCCGCCAGGCATCTCAGCCCCAGCATTTT. Its protein is CASSISLTRQASQPQHF. The rearrangement uses TRBV19 and TRBJ1-5; D call uncertain. Germline assignment: CDR1 LNHDA and CDR2 SQIVND (reference sequence). The V and J ends lost 2 bases and 6 bases respectively, with 20 bases between them. The CDR3 length is 17 residues.

The chain uses TRBV4-2 and TRBJ2-7; 14 bases are a match to TRBD2. The length of the CDR3 is 17 residues. The germline gives CDR1 LGHNA, CDR2 YNFKEQ. Germline trimming cut 3 bases from V and 0 bases from J; bases unmatched to any gene: 4. The CDR3 protein is CASSQGLAGAPSYEQYF. CDR3 coding DNA: TGTGCCAGCAGCCAGGGACTAGCGGGAGCCCCCTCCTACGAGCAGTACTTC.